These 26 T cell receptor beta chains were all obtained from the same sample, sequenced in a study of cytomegalovirus exposure and HLA in healthy donors. Assay: immunoSEQ multiplex PCR; the TCRdb copy retains only in-frame clones and omits some. The table lists 95,000 to 120,000 clones, roughly 95% of them singletons, with 0.67% in the top ten. The sequencing input was PBMCs. The source is a woman younger than 35 in good health and CMV-seronegative.

With regard to this clone: The junction and the germline gene differ at one end; a read error may be behind it. This sequence joins TRBV7-7 and TRBJ2-2; 8 bases agree with TRBD2. The CDR3 extends over 15 amino acids. Germline CDR1 reads SSHAT; CDR2 reads FNYEAQ (reference sequence). The DNA for the CDR3 is TGTGCTAGCAGCCCTTTCGCGGGGGGCGCCGGGGAGCTGTTTTTT. This sequence encodes CASSPFAGGAGELFF.

The V and J genes are TRBV4-3 and TRBJ1-3, with D tentatively TRBD1 (6 bases). This CDR3 spans 16 amino acids. Germline loops: CDR1 LGHNA, CDR2 YSLEER. The V end was cut by 0 bases, the J end by 2 bases, with 11 bases between. The CDR3 DNA follows: TGCGCCAGCAGCCAAGATCTGGGGGGGCCTGGAAACACCATATATTTT. It encodes CASSQDLGGPGNTIYF.

Here the CDR3 reads CASSFPGRVGEQYF. The CDR3 DNA reads as TGTGCCAGCAGCTTCCCCGGGAGGGTGGGCGAGCAGTACTTC. The J gene is TRBJ2-7, the V gene TRBV7-9, with 8 bases that match TRBD2. V trimming: 3 bases; J trimming: 6 bases; junction bases outside the gene matches: 7. Per germline, CDR1 SEHNR and CDR2 FQNEAQ (reference sequence). The CDR3 length is 14 residues.

This chain joins TRBV28 and TRBJ1-1; the D is unclear. The length of the CDR3 is 12 residues. CDR1 is MDHEN, CDR2 SYDVKM, per germline. The germline V and J ends were trimmed by 6 bases and 5 bases, with 10 bases remaining between them. The CDR3 nucleotides are TGTGCCAGCAGACAAACGGGGACTGAAGCTTTCTTT. This codes for CASRQTGTEAFF. Based on the CDR3 plus reference TRBV28 and TRBJ1-1, the full variable domain is DVKVTQSSRYLVKRTGEKVFLECVQDMDHENMFWYRQDPGLGLRLIYFSYDVKMKEKGDIPEGYSVSREKKERFSLILESASTNQTSMYLCASRQTGTEAFFGQGTRLTVV.

This clone showed up just once. The chain couples TRBV27 to TRBJ1-1; D remains ambiguous. The length of the CDR3 is 13 residues. The germline gives CDR1 MNHEY, CDR2 SMNVEV (reference sequence). V was pared by 8 bases and J by 1 base, with 11 bases between. The CDR3 DNA sequence: TGTGCCAGCTGCAGTGCCCAGAACACTGAAGCTTTCTTT. Translating gives CASCSAQNTEAFF.

The V gene is TRBV9, the J gene TRBJ2-1, with 10 positions matching TRBD2. V lost 4 bases to trimming and J lost 3 bases; unmatched junction nucleotides: 1. CDR3 size: 14 residues. Germline assignment: CDR1 SGDLS and CDR2 YYNGEE. This CDR3 is CASSSSGGYNEQFF. The CDR3 DNA sequence: TGTGCCAGCAGCTCTAGCGGGGGCTACAATGAGCAGTTCTTC.

This chain connects TRBV7-2 to TRBJ1-1, with a possible D match to TRBD1 (5 bases). This CDR3 is 16 amino acids long. Trimming removed 1 base from V and 4 bases from J, with 16 bases in between. CDR1 is SGHTA and CDR2 is FQGNSA in the germline V gene. This CDR3 is CASSLVGRGRGTEAFF. The CDR3 DNA reads as TGTGCCAGCAGCTTAGTTGGGAGGGGTCGGGGCACTGAAGCTTTCTTT.

The chain is built from TRBV7-9 and TRBJ1-6, with 7 nucleotides matching TRBD1. The CDR3 is 15 residues long. From germline, CDR1 is SEHNR and CDR2 FQNEAQ (reference sequence). The J segment lost 9 bases and the V segment lost 4 bases, leaving 9 bases of the junction unmatched. This CDR3 is CASSSAGQILSPLHF. In DNA form, the CDR3 reads TGTGCCAGCAGCTCAGCGGGACAGATACTTTCACCCCTCCACTTT.

The rearrangement links TRBV7-9 to TRBJ1-4; D is undetermined. V lost 4 bases and J lost 0, with 9 bases in between. The CDR3 extends over 15 amino acids. Germline lookup yields CDR1 SEHNR and CDR2 FQNEAQ (reference sequence). The CDR3 sequence: CASSSTAATNEKLFF. CDR3 in DNA: TGTGCCAGCAGCTCTACAGCCGCAACTAATGAAAAACTGTTTTTT.

V is TRBV5-6 and J is TRBJ2-5; D is unresolved. The length of the CDR3 is 13 residues. The V end was cut by 0 bases, the J end by 1 base, with 4 bases between. CDR1 and CDR2 (germline): SGHDT, YYEEEE. CDR3 in amino acids: CASSLVSQETQYF. The CDR3 DNA is TGTGCCAGCAGCTTGGTGAGCCAAGAGACCCAGTACTTC.

The rearrangement uses TRBV7-6 and TRBJ1-2, with D unresolved. Between the trimmed V and J ends, which lost 5 bases and 8 bases, there was a span of 12 bases. The CDR3 is 12 amino acids. Germline values: CDR1 SGHVS, CDR2 FNYEAQ. DNA of the CDR3: TGTGCCAGCAGCCAACCGGCAGGCGGCTACACCTTC. This gives the protein CASSQPAGGYTF.

A few counts support this clone. The chain couples TRBV7-9 to TRBJ2-7; 8 positions agree with TRBD1. Looked up from germline, CDR1 is SEHNR and CDR2 is FQNEAQ (reference sequence). This CDR3 contains 13 residues. Germline trimming cut 2 bases from V and 6 bases from J; bases unmatched to any gene: 3. CDR3 coding DNA: TGTGCCAGCAGCTTACAGGGGGCGGGCGAGCAGTACTTC. This codes for CASSLQGAGEQYF.

Here the CDR3 DNA reads TGTGCCAGCAGCGCAAAAGGACAGGGGACTAACTATGGCTACACCTTC. Translating it yields CASSAKGQGTNYGYTF. V usage is TRBV9 and J usage is TRBJ1-2; 9 nucleotides line up with TRBD1. Germline V gene data show CDR1 as SGDLS and CDR2 as YYNGEE. This CDR3 spans 16 amino acids. The J segment lost 0 bases and the V segment lost 3 bases, leaving 6 bases of the junction unmatched.

This sequence joins TRBV5-8 and TRBJ1-5, with D hard to call. The CDR3 is made up of 17 amino acids. V was shortened by 0 bases and J by 5 bases, with 18 bases between the two germline ends. CDR1 SGHTS and CDR2 YDEGEE come from the germline V gene. CDR3 nucleotide sequence: TGTGCCAGCAGCTTGGTCGAAGCTCCACGGCTAGATCAGCCCCAGCATTTT. This encodes CASSLVEAPRLDQPQHF.

V and J are TRBV7-8 and TRBJ1-6, with 7 bases identical to TRBD1. Losses at the gene ends were 5 bases for V and 10 bases for J; bases not matched to a gene: 11. CDR3 length: 15 residues. Germline V CDR1 and CDR2: SGHVS, FQNEAQ. In DNA form, the CDR3 reads TGTGCCAGCAGCCCGCGACAGGGAATCGACTCACCCCTCCACTTT. Its translation: CASSPRQGIDSPLHF.

This clone is a singleton in its sample. V gene TRBV2 combines with J gene TRBJ1-5, with D perhaps TRBD1 (6 bases). The V end lost 1 base, the J end lost 3 bases, and 13 bases lay between the germline ends. The V gene's germline CDR1 is SNHLY and CDR2 FYNNEI. The CDR3 covers 16 residues. CDR3 DNA sequence: TGTGCCAGCAGTGAAGGGCGGACAGTCCTCAATCAGCCCCAGCATTTT. This sequence encodes CASSEGRTVLNQPQHF.

This chain joins TRBV10-3 and TRBJ1-2, with D maybe TRBD1 (6 bases). Looked up from germline, CDR1 is ENHRY and CDR2 is SYGVKD. There are 14 residues in the CDR3. V was clipped by 6 bases and J by 5 bases, with 16 bases between them. CDR3 DNA: TGTGCCATCAGGGAACAGGGAGGGCTTTATGGCTACACCTTC. As protein: CAIREQGGLYGYTF.

Only one count was recorded for this clone. This chain links TRBV29-1 with TRBJ2-7; 8 nucleotides line up with TRBD1. The J segment lost 7 bases and the V segment lost 4 bases, leaving 15 bases of the junction unmatched. CDR3 size: 15 residues. Germline CDR1 is SQVTM and CDR2 is ANQGSEA. The CDR3 DNA follows: TGCAGCGTTGCGTGGGTGTCAGGGGGCGAGGATGAGCAGTACTTC. Residues: CSVAWVSGGEDEQYF.

This chain joins TRBV27 and TRBJ2-7, with TRBD2 identical over 7 bases. Trimming removed 2 bases from V and 2 bases from J; junction bases left unmatched: 9. CDR3 length: 16 amino acids. CDR1 MNHEY and CDR2 SMNVEV come from the germline V gene (reference sequence). CDR3 residues: CASSLVGAGSTYEQYF. CDR3 nucleotides: TGTGCCAGCAGTTTAGTAGGAGCGGGGTCAACCTACGAGCAGTACTTC.

The chain combines TRBV11-2 with TRBJ1-1; D not certain. Trimming cost V 6 bases and J 4 bases, with 21 bases left between them. The CDR3 totals 16 residues. Germline V gene sequence: CDR1 SGHAT, CDR2 FQNNGV. The CDR3 DNA is TGTGCCAGCAGTCGGTTCGAAATTCGGTCTGGCACTGAAGCTTTCTTT. Protein product: CASSRFEIRSGTEAFF.

The genes are TRBV19 and TRBJ2-1; 7 nucleotides agree with TRBD2. The J segment lost 8 bases and the V segment lost 1 base, leaving 5 bases of the junction unmatched. Germline V gives CDR1 LNHDA, CDR2 SQIVND (reference sequence). The CDR3 extends over 14 amino acids. The CDR3 loop is CASSIGGGGYEQFF. The CDR3 coding sequence is TGTGCCAGTAGTATAGGCGGGGGAGGATATGAGCAGTTCTTC.

In this sample, this clone turned up a few times. V usage is TRBV6-4 and J usage is TRBJ2-1; 8 nucleotides align to TRBD2. CDR1 and CDR2 (germline): MRHNA, SNTAGT. V lost 2 bases, J lost 9 bases, and 9 bases stayed unmatched. The CDR3 is 15 residues long. The CDR3 reads CASSDNGGGLSEQFF. The CDR3 nucleotides are TGTGCCAGCAGTGACAACGGGGGGGGGTTGAGTGAGCAGTTCTTC.

The V call is TRBV27, the J call TRBJ1-3; D is ambiguous. The CDR3 is made up of 19 amino acids. Deletions cut 5 bases from V and 4 bases from J, with 27 bases between. Germline V gene sequence: CDR1 MNHEY, CDR2 SMNVEV (reference sequence). The CDR3 DNA follows: TGTGCCAGCAGTCCAAAGGCGTTGGGTCGGGTCACGGGAGGAAACACCATATATTTT. It codes for CASSPKALGRVTGGNTIYF.

V usage is TRBV10-3 and J usage is TRBJ1-4; D remains unclear. The CDR3 is 13 amino acids. Trimming shortened V by 6 bases and J by 7 bases, and 12 bases separated the two germline ends. Germline loops: CDR1 ENHRY, CDR2 SYGVKD. The CDR3 spells CAIRSSGVEKLFF. The CDR3 DNA is TGTGCCATCAGGAGCTCGGGAGTTGAAAAACTGTTTTTT.

The V call is TRBV9, the J call TRBJ2-3; 8 nucleotides agree with TRBD2. Germline lookup yields CDR1 SGDLS and CDR2 YYNGEE. Unmatched junction bases numbered 8, after V lost 2 bases and J lost 6 bases. There are 15 residues in the CDR3. CDR3 residues: CASSVRAGGDDTQYF. In nucleotides, the CDR3 is TGTGCCAGCAGCGTGAGGGCCGGGGGGGACGATACGCAGTATTTT.

The genes are TRBV6-6 and TRBJ2-1, with TRBD2 identical over 9 bases. Germline V gives CDR1 MNHNY, CDR2 SVGAGI (reference sequence). The CDR3 loop spans 14 amino acids. V dropped 5 bases and J dropped 10; count of bases not matched to a gene: 9. In nucleotides, the CDR3 is TGTGCCAGCAGTCCCGGGACTAGCAAAGGCGAGCAGTTCTTC. As protein: CASSPGTSKGEQFF.